These T cell receptor beta chains were read from a single sample in a study of technical replicates of blood from four donors. Sequencing used immunoSEQ multiplex PCR; TCRdb keeps in-frame clones, though not all of them. The sample lists tens of thousands of clones, roughly 96% occurring once. The sequenced sample was T cells isolated from PBMCs. All receptors derive from a human donor in good health. Each CDR3 is given with its conserved first and last residue. The D gene is left open where the match is weak. Some rows have no size entry. The others give once, few or many, or a class for an expanded clone.

cdr3_aa	cdr3_nt	d_call	clone_size	j_call	v_call
CASSSGQGLDGYTF	TGCGCCAGCAGCTCGGGACAGGGGTTGGATGGCTACACCTTC	TRBD1	.	TRBJ1-2	TRBV5-1
CASSLASGYSNQPQHF	TGTGCCAGCAGCTTGGCCTCGGGGTATAGCAATCAGCCCCAGCATTTT	.	.	TRBJ1-5	TRBV5-5
CASSEYRDRPNNEQFF	TGTGCCAGCAGTGAATATAGAGACAGACCTAACAATGAGCAGTTCTTC	.	once	TRBJ2-1	TRBV25-1
CASSLEPFSNQPQHF	TGCGCCAGCAGCTTGGAGCCCTTTAGCAATCAGCCCCAGCATTTT	.	.	TRBJ1-5	TRBV5-1
CASSPLVSTGVTYEQYF	TGTGCCAGCAGCCCTCTGGTTTCCACAGGAGTAACCTACGAGCAGTACTTC	.	.	TRBJ2-7	TRBV7-9
CASTLKSGTSVKETQYF	TGTGCCAGCACCTTGAAGTCCGGGACTAGCGTGAAAGAGACCCAGTACTTC	TRBD2	.	TRBJ2-5	TRBV28
CASSKPGQMPKYF	TGTGCCAGCAGCAAACCGGGACAGATGCCAAAGTACTTC	TRBD1	.	TRBJ2-4	TRBV6-6
CASSSASEQYF	TGCGCCAGCAGCTCCGCTAGCGAGCAGTACTTC	.	.	TRBJ2-7	TRBV4-1
CASSFAGQETQYF	TGTGCCAGCAGCTTCGCGGGGCAAGAGACCCAGTACTTC	.	.	TRBJ2-5	TRBV11-2
CASSFGGEGTDTQYF	TGTGCCAGCAGCTTCGGCGGAGAGGGCACAGATACGCAGTATTTT	.	.	TRBJ2-3	TRBV5-4
CASSPGVGSGNQPQHF	TGCGCCAGCAGCCCGGGGGTAGGAAGTGGCAATCAGCCCCAGCATTTT	.	.	TRBJ1-5	TRBV5-1
CASSQARDYEQYF	TGCGCCAGCAGCCAGGCCAGGGACTACGAGCAGTACTTC	.	once	TRBJ2-7	TRBV4-1
CASSIALTSGRAAVF	TGTGCCAGTAGTATAGCCTTGACTAGCGGGAGGGCCGCGGTCTTC	TRBD2	.	TRBJ2-1	TRBV19
CASREAGLAGISYEQYF	TGTGCCAGCAGAGAAGCGGGGCTAGCGGGAATCTCCTACGAGCAGTACTTC	TRBD2	.	TRBJ2-7	TRBV27
CASSIEVNAGQETQYF	TGTGCCAGTAGTATAGAGGTCAATGCAGGGCAGGAGACCCAGTACTTC	.	.	TRBJ2-5	TRBV19
CASRLGVDEGNTIYF	TGCGCCAGCAGACTCGGGGTAGATGAGGGAAACACCATATATTTT	.	.	TRBJ1-3	TRBV5-1
CASRRQGGQETQYF	TGTGCCAGCAGGCGTCAGGGTGGCCAAGAGACCCAGTACTTC	.	.	TRBJ2-5	TRBV6-1
CASSSIEEWSAYEQYF	TGTGCCAGCAGTTCGATAGAAGAGTGGTCGGCCTACGAGCAGTACTTC	.	.	TRBJ2-7	TRBV28
CASSLGDSEAFF	TGCGCCAGCAGCTTGGGCGACAGTGAAGCTTTCTTT	.	few	TRBJ1-1	TRBV5-1
CASSVGAQPQHF	TGTGCCAGCAGCGTTGGGGCACAGCCCCAGCATTTT	.	.	TRBJ1-5	TRBV7-9
CASREDWSTNIQYF	TGTGCCAGCAGGGAGGACTGGAGTACGAACATTCAGTACTTC	.	.	TRBJ2-4	TRBV6-1
CASSRPGQHYEQYF	TGTGCCAGCAGCCGACCGGGACAGCACTACGAGCAGTACTTC	TRBD1	.	TRBJ2-7	TRBV14
CASSRTGFEQYF	TGTGCCAGCAGCCGGACAGGGTTCGAGCAGTACTTC	TRBD1	.	TRBJ2-7	TRBV7-9
CASSPNDQGLGNTEAFF	TGTGCCAGCAGCCCTAATGACCAGGGTTTGGGTAACACTGAAGCTTTCTTT	.	.	TRBJ1-1	TRBV14
CASSVTATGIYGYTF	TGTGCCAGCAGCGTAACTGCCACCGGGATCTATGGCTACACCTTC	.	.	TRBJ1-2	TRBV9
CAWRVTEPGGYTF	TGTGCCTGGAGAGTAACGGAGCCTGGTGGCTACACCTTC	.	.	TRBJ1-2	TRBV30
CASSAGTGTYEQYF	TGTGCCAGCAGCGCCGGGACAGGGACTTACGAGCAGTACTTC	TRBD1	.	TRBJ2-7	TRBV5-4
CASSDGGGKGYTF	TGTGCCAGCAGCGACGGTGGAGGAAAAGGCTACACCTTC	.	.	TRBJ1-2	TRBV7-2
CASSQVGRDYEQYF	TGCGCCAGCAGCCAAGTAGGCAGGGACTACGAGCAGTACTTC	.	.	TRBJ2-7	TRBV4-1
CASSQRIRGQETQYF	TGTGCCAGCAGCCAACGCATTCGGGGCCAAGAGACCCAGTACTTC	.	.	TRBJ2-5	TRBV14
CASSQVGTGQASYEQYF	TGCGCCAGCAGCCAGGTTGGGACGGGACAGGCCTCCTACGAGCAGTACTTC	TRBD1	.	TRBJ2-7	TRBV5-1
CASSSQGLAGVEQYF	TGTGCCAGCAGCTCTCAGGGACTAGCGGGAGTGGAGCAGTACTTC	TRBD2	.	TRBJ2-7	TRBV7-2
CASSFLPRGGLGNEKLFF	TGTGCCAGCAGTTTTCTACCTCGTGGGGGCCTGGGAAATGAAAAACTGTTTTTT	.	.	TRBJ1-4	TRBV27
CASSLGIIAEETQYF	TGTGCCAGCAGCTTAGGCATTATTGCTGAGGAGACCCAGTACTTC	.	.	TRBJ2-5	TRBV7-9
CASSLAKTSGTNEQFF	TGCGCCAGCAGCTTGGCCAAGACTAGCGGGACAAATGAGCAGTTCTTC	TRBD2	.	TRBJ2-1	TRBV5-1
CASSLRANRDRVSYGYTF	TGTGCCAGCAGTTTAAGGGCCAACCGGGACAGGGTCTCCTATGGCTACACCTTC	TRBD1	.	TRBJ1-2	TRBV27
CASLQGNYGYTF	TGTGCCAGTCTCCAGGGAAACTATGGCTACACCTTC	.	.	TRBJ1-2	TRBV7-9
CASSAGQGASYEQYF	TGTGCCAGCAGCGCGGGACAGGGGGCCTCCTACGAGCAGTACTTC	TRBD1	.	TRBJ2-7	TRBV9
CSVAFGPSHGYTF	TGCAGCGTCGCTTTTGGGCCCTCCCATGGCTACACCTTC	.	.	TRBJ1-2	TRBV29-1
CASSLEWSEKLFF	TGTGCCAGCAGCTTAGAATGGAGTGAAAAACTGTTTTTT	.	.	TRBJ1-4	TRBV7-9
CASKQREDTGELFF	TGTGCCAGCAAACAGCGGGAGGACACCGGGGAGCTGTTTTTT	TRBD2	.	TRBJ2-2	TRBV11-3
CASSVTGYQPQHF	TGTGCCAGCTCAGTTACAGGTTATCAGCCCCAGCATTTT	.	.	TRBJ1-5	TRBV18